This T cell receptor beta chain derives from a study of regulatory T cells. Overall study results and limits: In CD3G deficiency, regulatory T cells had lower Shannon diversity than autologous conventional CD4+ and control regulatory cells. Regulatory T-cell repertoire restriction differed between patients, peaking in the two most autoimmune.

Amplification used 52 TRBV primers and 13 TRBJ primers. Libraries were prepared by immunoSEQ multiplex PCR; TCRdb keeps only in-frame clonotypes and omits some of them. The sample includes roughly 3,200 clones, around 94% of them seen just once. About this clone: Antigen unknown. The identical CDR3 is also encoded by other nucleotide sequences in the sample.

From germline, CDR1 is LNHDA and CDR2 SQIVND (reference sequence). This CDR3 has 15 residues. V lost 3 bases to trimming and J lost 2 bases, with 11 bases between them. At testing, patients were 2 to 39 years old, with reduced naive and increased memory T-cell proportions. CD4+ cells were sorted into CD25-high CD127-low regulatory cells and CD25-low CD127-high conventional cells. Sample: CD4+ Tregs sorted from blood. The receptor was derived from a person aged 18-35 years with CD3G deficiency. The chain links TRBV19 to TRBJ2-1; D is undetermined. CDR3 DNA sequence: TGTGCCAGTAGTATTAGGTTAGCTGCCTACAATGAGCAGTTCTTC. Translated, it gives CASSIRLAAYNEQFF.